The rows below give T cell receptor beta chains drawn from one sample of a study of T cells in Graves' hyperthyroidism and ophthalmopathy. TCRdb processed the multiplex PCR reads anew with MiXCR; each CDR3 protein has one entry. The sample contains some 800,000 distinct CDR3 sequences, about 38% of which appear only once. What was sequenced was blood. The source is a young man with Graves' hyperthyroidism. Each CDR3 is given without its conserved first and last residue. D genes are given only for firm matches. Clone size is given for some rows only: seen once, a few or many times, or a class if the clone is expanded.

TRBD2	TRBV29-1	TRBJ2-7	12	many	SAFGLVGDYEQY
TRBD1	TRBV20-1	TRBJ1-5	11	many	SGQGDSNQPQH
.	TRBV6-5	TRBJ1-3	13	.	ASSYSFASGNTIY
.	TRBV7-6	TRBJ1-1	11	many	ASSLEGGIEAF
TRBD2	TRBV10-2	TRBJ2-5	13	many	ASSEIAGDGETQY
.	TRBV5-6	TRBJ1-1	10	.	ASSFTTTEAF
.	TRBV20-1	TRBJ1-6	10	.	SLGAGNSPLH
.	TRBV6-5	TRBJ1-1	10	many	ASSAGPYEAF
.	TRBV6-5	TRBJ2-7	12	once	ASSPIATPDEQY
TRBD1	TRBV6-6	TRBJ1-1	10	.	ATGGENTEAF
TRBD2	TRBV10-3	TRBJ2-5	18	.	AMRGQPGLADRKGRETQY
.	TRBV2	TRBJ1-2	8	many	ASGDKGYT
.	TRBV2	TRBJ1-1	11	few	ASRGGVGAEAF
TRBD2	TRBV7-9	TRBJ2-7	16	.	ASSRPGLAQRNVEEQY
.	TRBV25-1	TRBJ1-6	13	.	ASSPGNSYNSPLH
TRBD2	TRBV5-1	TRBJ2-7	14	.	ASSWTSGSFSYEQY
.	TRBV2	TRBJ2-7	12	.	ASSRGTLSGEQY
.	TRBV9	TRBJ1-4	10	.	ASSARTGKLF
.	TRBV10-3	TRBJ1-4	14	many	AISSGVTSTNEKLF
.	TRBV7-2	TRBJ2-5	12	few	ASSEPGHQETQY
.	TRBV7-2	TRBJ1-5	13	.	ASSQDPGAGQPQH
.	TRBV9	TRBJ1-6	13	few	ASSVGGAIGSPLH
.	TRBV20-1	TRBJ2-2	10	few	SASREAGELF
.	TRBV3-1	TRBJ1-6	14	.	ASSQDREGLRSPLH
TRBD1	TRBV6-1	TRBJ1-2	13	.	ASTGQEWTNYGYT
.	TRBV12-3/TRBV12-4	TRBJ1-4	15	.	ASSFEAVGVRVEKLF
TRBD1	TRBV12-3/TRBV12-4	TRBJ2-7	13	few	ASSYGTVKSYEQY
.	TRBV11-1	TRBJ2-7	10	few	ASGREPYEQY
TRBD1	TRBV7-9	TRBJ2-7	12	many	ASSRQGQGYEQY
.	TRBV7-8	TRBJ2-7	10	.	ASSYRTGEQY
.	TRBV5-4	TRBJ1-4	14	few	ASSRLGAGYSEKLF
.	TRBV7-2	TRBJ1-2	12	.	ASSPGRASYGYT
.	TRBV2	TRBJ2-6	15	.	ASSEGVPPRGANVLT
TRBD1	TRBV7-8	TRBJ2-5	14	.	ASSFPGQGIQETQY
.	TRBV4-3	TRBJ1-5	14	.	ASSQLPGSSNQPQH
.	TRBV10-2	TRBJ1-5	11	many	ASARDGNQPQH
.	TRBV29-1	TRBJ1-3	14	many	SAEGYGEGLGNTIY
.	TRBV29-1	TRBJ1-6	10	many	SVRQGNSPLH
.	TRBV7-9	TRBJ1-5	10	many	ASSLDLQPQH
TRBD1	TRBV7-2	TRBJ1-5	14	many	ASSHGTGRRLKPQH
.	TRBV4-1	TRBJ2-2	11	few	ASSHLGAGELF
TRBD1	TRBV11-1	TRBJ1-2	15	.	ASSQRVRDRENYGYT
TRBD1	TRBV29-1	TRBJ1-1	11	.	SYDRAKHTEAF
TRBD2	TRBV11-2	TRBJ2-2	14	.	ASSSGRAGRTGELF
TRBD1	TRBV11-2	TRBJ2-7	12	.	ASSLQGQGIKQY
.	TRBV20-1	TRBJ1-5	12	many	SASPGTGNQPQH